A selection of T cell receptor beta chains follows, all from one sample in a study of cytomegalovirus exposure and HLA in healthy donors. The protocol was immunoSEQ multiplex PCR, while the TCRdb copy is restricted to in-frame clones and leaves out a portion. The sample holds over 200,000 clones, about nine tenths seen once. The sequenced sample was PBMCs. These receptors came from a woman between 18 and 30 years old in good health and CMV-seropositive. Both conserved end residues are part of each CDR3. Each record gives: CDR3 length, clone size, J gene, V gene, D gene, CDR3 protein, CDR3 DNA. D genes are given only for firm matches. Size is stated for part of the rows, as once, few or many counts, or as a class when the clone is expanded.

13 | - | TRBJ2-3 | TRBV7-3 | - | CASSLTRRGTQYF | TGTGCCAGCAGCTTAACTAGACGGGGTACGCAGTATTTT
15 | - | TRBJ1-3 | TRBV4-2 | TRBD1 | CASSPLTGEGNTIYF | TGTGCCAGCAGCCCTCTTACAGGGGAAGGAAACACCATATATTTT
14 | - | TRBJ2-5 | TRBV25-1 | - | CASSENVYEETQYF | TGTGCCAGCAGTGAAAATGTCTACGAAGAGACCCAGTACTTC
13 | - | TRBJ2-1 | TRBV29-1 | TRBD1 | CSVRNRGPDEQFF | TGCAGCGTTCGAAACAGGGGGCCCGATGAGCAGTTCTTC
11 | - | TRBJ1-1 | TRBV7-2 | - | CASSLVTEAFF | TGTGCCAGCAGCTTAGTAACTGAAGCTTTCTTT
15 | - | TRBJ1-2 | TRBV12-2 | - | CASRSTGTGNGGYTF | TGTGCAAGTCGCTCCACCGGGACAGGTAACGGCGGCTACACCTTC
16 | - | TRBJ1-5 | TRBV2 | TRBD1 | CASRDPGQGDNQPQHF | TGTGCCAGCAGGGATCCGGGACAGGGCGACAATCAGCCCCAGCATTTT
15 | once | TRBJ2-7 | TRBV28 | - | CASSLWGQDSGEQYF | TGTGCCAGCAGTTTGTGGGGGCAGGATTCGGGGGAGCAGTACTTC
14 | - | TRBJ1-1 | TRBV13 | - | CATAIDYRNTEAFF | TGTGCCACCGCGATTGACTACAGGAACACTGAAGCTTTCTTT
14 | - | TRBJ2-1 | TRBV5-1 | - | CASSLDGMQGEQFF | TGCGCCAGCAGCTTGGATGGCATGCAGGGTGAGCAGTTCTTC
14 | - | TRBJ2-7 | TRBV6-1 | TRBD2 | CASSVSRGDYEQYF | TGTGCCAGCAGTGTCTCGCGGGGGGACTACGAGCAGTACTTC
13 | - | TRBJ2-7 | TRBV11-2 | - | CASNGQILGEQYF | TGTGCCAGCAACGGACAGATACTGGGCGAGCAGTACTTC
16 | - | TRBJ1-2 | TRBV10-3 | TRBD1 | CAISETGQGTSNGYTF | TGTGCCATCAGTGAGACCGGACAGGGGACGTCCAATGGCTACACCTTC
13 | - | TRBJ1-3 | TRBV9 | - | CASSPRGGNTIYF | TGTGCCAGCAGCCCCCGGGGGGGAAACACCATATATTTT
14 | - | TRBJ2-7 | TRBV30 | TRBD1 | CAWSTGTGDYEQYF | TGTGCCTGGAGTACAGGGACAGGGGACTACGAGCAGTACTTC
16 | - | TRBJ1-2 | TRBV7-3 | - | CASSQGGQGSNYGYTF | TGTGCCAGCAGCCAGGGCGGGCAGGGGTCGAACTATGGCTACACCTTC
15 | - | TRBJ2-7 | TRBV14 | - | CASSQDEALPYEQYF | TGTGCCAGCAGCCAAGATGAGGCCCTACCCTACGAGCAGTACTTC
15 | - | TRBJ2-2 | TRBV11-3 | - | CASSLGLERTGELFF | TGTGCCAGCAGCTTAGGACTAGAAAGAACCGGGGAGCTGTTTTTT
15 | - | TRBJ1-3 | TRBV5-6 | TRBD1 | CASSRTGVAGNTIYF | TGTGCCAGCAGCAGAACAGGGGTGGCGGGAAACACCATATATTTT
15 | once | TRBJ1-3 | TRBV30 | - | CAWGALRTSGNTIYF | TGTGCCTGGGGGGCACTGAGGACCTCTGGAAACACCATATATTTT
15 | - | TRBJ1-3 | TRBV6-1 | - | CASSELQYSGNTIYF | TGTGCCAGCAGTGAACTACAGTACTCTGGAAACACCATATATTTT
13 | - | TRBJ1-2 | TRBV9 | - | CASSVYPGYGYTF | TGTGCCAGCAGCGTATACCCCGGCTATGGCTACACCTTC
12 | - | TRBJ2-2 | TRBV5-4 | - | CASRIGGGELFF | TGTGCCAGCAGGATCGGTGGCGGGGAGCTGTTTTTT